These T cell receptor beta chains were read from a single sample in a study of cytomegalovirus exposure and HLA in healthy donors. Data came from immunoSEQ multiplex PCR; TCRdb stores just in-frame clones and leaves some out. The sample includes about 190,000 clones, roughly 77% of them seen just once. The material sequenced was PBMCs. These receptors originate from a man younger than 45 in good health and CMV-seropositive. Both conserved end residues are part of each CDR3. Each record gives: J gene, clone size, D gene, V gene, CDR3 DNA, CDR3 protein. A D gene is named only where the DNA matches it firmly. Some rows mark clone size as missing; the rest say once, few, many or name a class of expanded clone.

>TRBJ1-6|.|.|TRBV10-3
TGTGCCATCAGTGAGTCTTGGGGAGGGGTGGCCAGCAATTCACCCCTCCACTTT
CAISESWGGVASNSPLHF
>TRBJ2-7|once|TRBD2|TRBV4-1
TGCGCCAGCAGCCAAGAAGGAACTAGCGGCTACGAGCAGTACTTC
CASSQEGTSGYEQYF
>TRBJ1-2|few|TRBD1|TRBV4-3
TGCGCCAGCAGCCAAGAGGGCAGGGGGCATAAATCTGGCTACACCTTC
CASSQEGRGHKSGYTF
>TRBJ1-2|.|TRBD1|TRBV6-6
TGTGCCAGCCGGGACAGGACACAACACTATGGCTACACCTTC
CASRDRTQHYGYTF
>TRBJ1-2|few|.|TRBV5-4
TGTGCCAGCAGTTCAGTAGGCCCAGGGGTATATGGCTACACCTTC
CASSSVGPGVYGYTF
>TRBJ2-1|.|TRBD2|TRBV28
TGTGCCAGCAGTTCGGGGAGCGGGAGAACCTACAATGAGCAGTTCTTC
CASSSGSGRTYNEQFF
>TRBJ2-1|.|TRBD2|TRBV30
TGTGCCTGGAGTGTCCCACGACTAGCGGGGGGGGGCTCCTACAATGAGCAGTTCTTC
CAWSVPRLAGGGSYNEQFF
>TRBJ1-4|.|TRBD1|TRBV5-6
TGTGCCAGCAGCCGCATGACAGGGGGATATGAAAAACTGTTTTTT
CASSRMTGGYEKLFF
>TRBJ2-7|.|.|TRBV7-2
TGTGCCAGCAGCTTAAGTTTTACAACCGAGCAGTACTTC
CASSLSFTTEQYF
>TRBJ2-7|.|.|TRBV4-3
TGCGCCAGCAGCCCCCATCTAGGGGACTACGAGCAGTACTTC
CASSPHLGDYEQYF
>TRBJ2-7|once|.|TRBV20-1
TGCAGTGCTAGTCTCGGTTACGAGCAGTACTTC
CSASLGYEQYF
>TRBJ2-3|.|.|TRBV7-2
TGTGCCAGCAGCTTAGGTACAAGTAGCGGCACAGATACGCAGTATTTT
CASSLGTSSGTDTQYF
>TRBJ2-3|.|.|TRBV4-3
TGCGCCAGCAGCCAAGGACAGAGCACAGATACGCAGTATTTT
CASSQGQSTDTQYF
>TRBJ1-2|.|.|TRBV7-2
TGTGCCAGCAGCTTATCAGGGGCAGGGATAATGCTCGGCTACACCTTC
CASSLSGAGIMLGYTF
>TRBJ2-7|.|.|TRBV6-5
TGTGCCAGCAGGCGACTAGGCCAGTACGAGCAGTACTTC
CASRRLGQYEQYF
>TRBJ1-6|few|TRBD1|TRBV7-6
TGTGCCAGCAGCGCGTCCGGGACAGTAGAGAGGTCACCCCTCCACTTT
CASSASGTVERSPLHF
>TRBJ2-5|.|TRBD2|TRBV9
TGTGCCAGCAGCGAGTCTAGCGGGGTAGAGACCCAGTACTTC
CASSESSGVETQYF